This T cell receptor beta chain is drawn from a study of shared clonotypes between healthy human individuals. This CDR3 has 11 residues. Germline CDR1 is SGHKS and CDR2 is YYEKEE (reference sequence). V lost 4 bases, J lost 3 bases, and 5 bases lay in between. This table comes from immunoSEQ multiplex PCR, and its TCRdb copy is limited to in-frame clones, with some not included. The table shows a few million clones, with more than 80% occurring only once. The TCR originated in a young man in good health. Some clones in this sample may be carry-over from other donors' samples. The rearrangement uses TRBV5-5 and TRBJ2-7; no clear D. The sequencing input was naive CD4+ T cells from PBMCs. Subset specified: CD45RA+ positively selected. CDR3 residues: CASSVHYEQYF. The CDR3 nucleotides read TGTGCCAGCAGCGTTCACTACGAGCAGTACTTC. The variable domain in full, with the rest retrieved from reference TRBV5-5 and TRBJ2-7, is DAGVTQSPTHLIKTRGQQVTLRCSPISGHKSVSWYQQVLGQGPQFIFQYYEKEERGRGNFPDRFSARQFPNYSSELNVNALLLGDSALYLCASSVHYEQYFGPGTRLTVT.